Here is one T cell receptor beta chain with its context. This clonotype came up a few times. The antigen it recognizes is unknown. No clone much larger than this one lies a single base away; base qualities are absent. This record comes from a study of identical twins (dated by TCRdb to the mid-2010s). Regarding the research as a whole: The study deep-sequenced TCR alpha and beta repertoires from monozygotic twins, unrelated adults of various ages and cord blood to test whether fetal clonotypes persist. To rule out contamination, the twin experiments were replicated at different times with different library preparation protocols. Results the study describes overall, beyond this receptor: Conclusions relied on cross-sectional statistical analysis, since the same donors could not be followed over many years. Fewer insertions were carried by abundant cord blood beta clonotypes, a similar but weaker trend appeared in young adult naive repertoires, and no such trend appeared in memory repertoires. The excess sharing between twins in beta out-of-frame sequences was weaker because fewer shared sequences reduced the signal-to-noise ratio. In monozygotic twins, recombination models systematically underestimated out-of-frame TCR alpha sharing, but the models matched the sharing seen between unrelated individuals. Out-of-frame TCR alpha sequences shared between twins showed an excess of low generation-probability sequences compared with coincidental sharing between unrelated individuals. Zero-insertion analyses could be partly confounded by invariant T cells such as MAIT and iNKT, though diverse VJ usage argued against such confounding for most clonotypes.

From the germline V gene (reference sequence), CDR1 is DFQATT and CDR2 is SNEGSKA. V is reduced by 3 bases and J by 6 bases, leaving a spacing of 19 bases between them. The CDR3 spans 15 residues, from the cysteine through the phenylalanine. Only CDR3 DNA is held: 45 bases, read in frame from base 1. Preparation of the library involved 5' RACE. Instrument used: Illumina HiSeq 2000. Template switching added a universal primer binding site, and the final cDNA carried a unique molecular identifier that allowed TCR cDNA molecules to be counted accurately. Specific primers in the conserved constant-segment region were used to synthesize first-strand cDNA for TCR alpha and beta chains. To control for contamination, each cDNA library was double barcoded with a SMART-Mk sample barcode plus Illumina barcodes. TruSeq adapter sequences along with Illumina sample barcodes were introduced in two successive PCR steps. TCR alpha and beta cDNA libraries were sequenced on the Illumina HiSeq platform with custom primers. On the authors' methods: Raw reads were processed with MiGEC to extract unique molecular identifiers, and MiXCR was used to determine CDR3 positions. For each individual, recombination models were inferred using an EM algorithm with the repgenHMM and IGoR tools. The analysis of shared clonotypes was done with the tcR package in R, with sharing normalized by the product of cloneset sizes. To study raw recombination free of thymic and clonal selection effects, out-of-frame nonproductive sequences were analyzed. TCRdb reworked the public reads: Q25 trimming with fastp, MiXCR clone assembly, productive beta chains retained. Merged by CDR3 protein, the rows form single entries marked with the most common genes and DNA. The V and J calls shown here were made by TCRdb, not taken from the authors' results. This sample lists around 650,000 distinct CDR3 sequences; 7.1% were detected once. The ten largest clonotypes hold less than 2% of the sample.

Every donor in the study was a healthy Caucasian. The twin cohort comprised three pairs of female monozygotic twins, all aged about 18 to 30 years. Peripheral blood mononuclear cells were used as the source from which RNA for TCR libraries was isolated. The data were also submitted as part of a second study, on yellow fever vaccine responses in identical twins. The other study reports the following: The T cell response to vaccination in identical twins was reported by the authors to appear partly convergent and partly personalized. Focusing on identical twins, the study followed the T cell clones that responded to the vaccine, and did so with precision.

Sequenced input: PBMCs. The sequence came from a woman aged 18-29 years in good health. The chain employs TRBV20-1 and TRBJ2-3; tentative D gene TRBD2, with 6 bases matching. Here the CDR3 is given as CSASSWDSRGDTQYF. The DNA sequence follows: TGCAGTGCTAGTAGCTGGGACTCCCGCGGCGATACGCAGTATTTT.